This T cell receptor (beta chain) came from a study of blood T cell repertoires in COVID-19. TCRdb's copy holds only in-frame clones and misses some; the assay was immunoSEQ multiplex PCR. The repertoire holds roughly 290,000 clones, with roughly 84% as singletons. Sequences were obtained from peripheral blood. The source is a human donor with COVID-19, enrolled during active disease. The donor label of this sample is uncertain.

Here the CDR3 reads CASSLPDGQSLLTF. The CDR3 nucleotides read TGTGCCAGCAGTTTACCGGATGGACAGTCTCTTCTTACCTTC. The gene calls are TRBV28 and TRBJ1-2; TRBD1 is a possible D gene (6 bases). Germline CDR1 is MDHEN and CDR2 is SYDVKM. The CDR3 spans 14 residues. V lost 2 bases to trimming and J lost 14 bases, with 21 bases between them.